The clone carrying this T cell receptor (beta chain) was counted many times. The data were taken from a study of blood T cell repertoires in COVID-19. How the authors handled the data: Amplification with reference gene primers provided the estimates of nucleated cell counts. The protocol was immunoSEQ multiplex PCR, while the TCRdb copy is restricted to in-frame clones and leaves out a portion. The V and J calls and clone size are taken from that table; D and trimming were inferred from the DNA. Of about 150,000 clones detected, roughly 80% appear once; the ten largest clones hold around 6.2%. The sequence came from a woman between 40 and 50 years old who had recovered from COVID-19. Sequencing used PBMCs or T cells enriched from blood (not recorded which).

CDR3: CASSSLAGGPKTQYF. CDR3 DNA: TGTGCCAGCAGCTCCCTAGCGGGAGGGCCGAAGACCCAGTACTTC. The chain is built from TRBV7-6 and TRBJ2-5, with 12 bases matching TRBD2. From germline, CDR1 is SGHVS and CDR2 FNYEAQ. This CDR3 contains 15 residues. After removal of 4 bases from V and 6 bases from J, the junction contained 6 bases not matched to a gene.